The 32 T cell receptor beta chains listed next were all sequenced from one sample in a study of blood T cell repertoires in COVID-19. The protocol was immunoSEQ multiplex PCR, while the TCRdb copy is restricted to in-frame clones and leaves out a portion. The data show around 320,000 clones, with roughly 91% seen just once and 2.5% to 3.5% held by the top ten. Sequenced input: PBMCs or T cells enriched from blood (not recorded which). The origin of the receptors is a woman in her 50s who had been exposed to COVID-19.

V gene TRBV27 combines with J gene TRBJ2-5, with D perhaps matching TRBD2 (6 bases). Trimming stripped 5 bases from V and 1 base from J, with 14 bases between. The germline CDR1 and CDR2 sequences are MNHEY and SMNVEV (reference sequence). CDR3 length: 15 amino acids. The CDR3 DNA sequence: TGTGCCAGCAGTGCCCCCGGGGGAAGCCAAGAGACCCAGTACTTC. It is translated as CASSAPGGSQETQYF.

This chain connects TRBV28 to TRBJ2-7, with 10 bases identical to TRBD2. CDR1 and CDR2 (germline): MDHEN, SYDVKM. This CDR3 region has 15 residues. The V segment lost 2 bases and the J segment 2 bases; nucleotides outside the gene matches: 3. The CDR3 DNA reads as TGTGCCAGCAGTTTAGCAACTAGCGGGGCCTACGAGCAGTACTTC. Its translation is CASSLATSGAYEQYF.

The gene calls are TRBV9 and TRBJ2-3; tentatively, D is TRBD2 (7 bases). The CDR3 contains 14 residues. The germline CDR1 and CDR2 sequences are SGDLS and YYNGEE. Trimming shortened V by 6 bases and J by 2 bases, and 13 bases separated the two germline ends. CDR3 sequence (DNA): TGTGCCAGCAACGGGGGGCCCTTCACAGATACGCAGTATTTT. Its translation: CASNGGPFTDTQYF. Based on the CDR3 plus reference TRBV9 and TRBJ2-3, the full variable domain is DSGVTQTPKHLITATGQRVTLRCSPRSGDLSVYWYQQSLDQGLQFLIQYYNGEERAKGNILERFSAQQFPDLHSELNLSSLELGDSALYFCASNGGPFTDTQYFGPGTRLTVL.

The chain links TRBV11-3 to TRBJ2-1; 9 positions match TRBD1. The germline CDR1 and CDR2 sequences are SGHNT and YENEEA. The CDR3 length is 15 residues. The trim removed 5 bases at V and 8 bases at J, leaving 10 bases unmatched. DNA of the CDR3: TGTGCCAGCAGCCCAAGGGGGACAGGGCAGGATGAGCAGTTCTTC. The encoded protein is CASSPRGTGQDEQFF.

V usage is TRBV5-1 and J usage is TRBJ2-5; D unclear. Trimming took 1 base from V and 3 from J, leaving 10 bases between them. This CDR3 comprises 14 residues. Per germline, CDR1 SGHRS and CDR2 YFSETQ. This chain's CDR3 is CASSLLLAEETQYF. The CDR3 DNA reads TGCGCCAGCAGCTTGTTGTTGGCGGAAGAGACCCAGTACTTC.

J is TRBJ1-1 and V is TRBV27; tentative D call: TRBD1 (6 bases). Germline loops: CDR1 MNHEY, CDR2 SMNVEV (reference sequence). Trimming left V 6 bases short and J 7 bases short, with 15 bases between. The CDR3 covers 13 residues. Here the CDR3 reads CASSRQDQYEAFF. CDR3 sequence (DNA): TGTGCCAGCAGCAGACAGGACCAGTATGAAGCTTTCTTT.

The chain employs TRBV9 and TRBJ2-7; 9 nucleotides agree with TRBD1. The CDR3 has 16 amino acids. V lost 0 bases and J lost 5; bases outside the gene matches: 9. Looked up from germline, CDR1 is SGDLS and CDR2 is YYNGEE. CDR3 residues: CASSVDDVRTGDEQYF. The CDR3 nucleotides read TGTGCCAGCAGCGTAGATGACGTTAGGACAGGGGACGAGCAGTACTTC. Full variable domain (remainder filled in from reference TRBV9 and TRBJ2-7): DSGVTQTPKHLITATGQRVTLRCSPRSGDLSVYWYQQSLDQGLQFLIQYYNGEERAKGNILERFSAQQFPDLHSELNLSSLELGDSALYFCASSVDDVRTGDEQYFGPGTRLTVT.

This chain joins TRBV3-1 (or the pseudogene TRBV3-2) and TRBJ1-2; no reliable D call. This CDR3 spans 15 amino acids. CDR1 and CDR2 (germline): LGHDT, YNNKEL (reference sequence). Between the trimmed V and J ends, which lost 1 base and 4 bases, there was a span of 13 bases. The CDR3: CASSQGTLNPYGYTF. CDR3 DNA sequence: TGTGCCAGCAGCCAAGGTACTCTCAATCCCTATGGCTACACCTTC.

V gene TRBV6-6 combines with J gene TRBJ1-2; 8 bases line up with TRBD1. The length of the CDR3 is 14 residues. V shed 5 bases and J 4 bases; nucleotides not matched to a gene: 6. The germline CDR1 and CDR2 sequences are MNHNY and SVGAGI (reference sequence). Here the CDR3 DNA reads TGTGCCAGCAGTCCAGGGGGCAGTGGCTATGGCTACACCTTC. Translating it yields CASSPGGSGYGYTF.

The chain is built from TRBV10-1 and TRBJ1-1, with D perhaps TRBD1 (5 bases). The CDR3 length is 18 residues. V was pared by 7 bases and J by 4 bases, with 28 bases between. The germline V gene encodes CDR1 WNHNN and CDR2 SYGVQD (reference sequence). The CDR3, as DNA: TGCGCCAGCAACACTTGCAGGGATTCCCCTATGAGAGGCACTGAAGCTTTCTTT. Its translation is CASNTCRDSPMRGTEAFF.

J is TRBJ1-2 and V is TRBV5-3; no clear D gene. TRBV5-3 is marked as an open reading frame, function uncertain. Trimming removed 2 bases from V and 7 bases from J, with 9 bases in between. The CDR3 totals 12 residues. The CDR3 reads CARSFGPCGYTF. The CDR3 nucleotides read TGTGCCAGAAGCTTTGGCCCGTGTGGCTACACCTTC.

V usage is TRBV5-1 and J usage is TRBJ2-3; no clear D gene. The CDR3 is 14 residues long. The V gene lost 1 base and the J gene lost 4 bases, with 10 bases spanning the gap. CDR1 is SGHRS and CDR2 is YFSETQ in the germline V gene. The CDR3 loop is CASSLQDTPDTQYF. The CDR3 DNA reads TGCGCCAGCAGCTTGCAGGATACACCAGATACGCAGTATTTT. Variable domain in full (rest from reference TRBV5-1 and TRBJ2-3): KAGVTQTPRYLIKTRGQQVTLSCSPISGHRSVSWYQQTPGQGLQFLFEYFSETQRNKGNFPGRFSGRQFSNSRSEMNVSTLELGDSALYLCASSLQDTPDTQYFGPGTRLTVL.

The chain joins TRBV7-2 to TRBJ2-7, with 10 bases fitting TRBD1. Germline V gene data show CDR1 as SGHTA and CDR2 as FQGNSA. There are 16 residues in the CDR3. V dropped 3 bases and J dropped 6; count of bases not matched to a gene: 11. CDR3 residues: CASSFTLTGGGVEQYF. For the CDR3, the DNA is TGTGCCAGCAGCTTTACGCTGACAGGGGGCGGGGTCGAGCAGTACTTC.

This clone was detected a few times. The V gene is TRBV7-8, the J gene TRBJ2-1; 8 nucleotides line up with TRBD2. The CDR3 is made up of 14 amino acids. From germline, CDR1 is SGHVS and CDR2 FQNEAQ. J lost 6 bases, V lost 5 bases, and 6 bases had no gene match. The CDR3 reads CASSPRLAGNEQFF. The CDR3 DNA is TGTGCCAGCAGCCCGCGGCTAGCGGGCAATGAGCAGTTCTTC.

The gene calls are TRBV19 and TRBJ1-5; D is ambiguous. Trimming removed 3 bases at V and 7 bases at J, with 13 bases between. The CDR3 consists of 14 residues. The germline V gene has CDR1 LNHDA and CDR2 SQIVND (reference sequence). CDR3: CASSMEGFRQPQHF. DNA for the CDR3: TGTGCCAGTAGTATGGAGGGTTTCAGGCAGCCCCAGCATTTT.

V gene TRBV28 combines with J gene TRBJ1-5; TRBD1 agrees at 8 bases. The V segment lost 6 bases and the J segment 9 bases; nucleotides outside the gene matches: 10. The CDR3 runs to 14 residues. CDR1 MDHEN and CDR2 SYDVKM come from the germline V gene. The CDR3, as DNA: TGTGCCAGCAGCTACAGGGGGGCGGTTGGGCCCCAGCATTTT. This translates into CASSYRGAVGPQHF.

V usage is TRBV10-2 and J usage is TRBJ2-3, with 11 bases fitting TRBD2. V shed 9 bases and J 4 bases; nucleotides not matched to a gene: 6. The CDR3 sequence is 14 residues long. Germline V gene sequence: CDR1 WSHSY, CDR2 SAAADI. The CDR3 spells CASFSGGEADTQYF. DNA of the CDR3: TGCGCCAGTTTTAGCGGGGGGGAGGCAGATACGCAGTATTTT.

V gene TRBV28 combines with J gene TRBJ1-1; D remains ambiguous. The V end was cut by 3 bases, the J end by 0 bases, with 8 bases between. Germline V CDR1 and CDR2: MDHEN, SYDVKM. CDR3 size: 14 residues. The CDR3 DNA reads TGTGCCAGCAGTTTTGGAGGGATGAACACTGAAGCTTTCTTT. Translation: CASSFGGMNTEAFF.

V and J are TRBV28 and TRBJ1-1; D may be TRBD1 (6 bases). Germline assignment: CDR1 MDHEN and CDR2 SYDVKM. Trimming stripped 5 bases from V and 3 bases from J, with 16 bases between. The CDR3 spans 15 residues. The CDR3 sequence: CASSLGQGRDTEAFF. CDR3 sequence (DNA): TGTGCCAGCAGTCTAGGCCAGGGGAGGGACACTGAAGCTTTCTTT.

J is TRBJ2-1 and V is TRBV18; 8 bases agree with TRBD2. Germline trimming cut 3 bases from V and 4 bases from J; bases unmatched to any gene: 5. Germline V gives CDR1 KGHSH, CDR2 LQKENI. The length of the CDR3 is 15 residues. The CDR3: CASSPLAGGYNEQFF. CDR3 sequence (DNA): TGTGCCAGCTCACCTTTGGCGGGGGGATACAATGAGCAGTTCTTC.

The CDR3 spells CASSLGRLAGRDTQYF. The CDR3 coding sequence is TGTGCCAGCAGCTTAGGGAGACTAGCGGGGAGGGATACGCAGTATTTT. This chain joins TRBV7-2 and TRBJ2-3; TRBD2 aligns across 11 bases. This CDR3 comprises 16 residues. The germline gives CDR1 SGHTA, CDR2 FQGNSA. V lost 1 base and J lost 6; bases outside the gene matches: 6.

The chain has TRBV27 and TRBJ1-1; D is ambiguous. The V end was cut by 7 bases, the J end by 10 bases, with 19 bases between. From germline, CDR1 is MNHEY and CDR2 SMNVEV (reference sequence). The CDR3 covers 13 residues. The CDR3, as DNA: TGTGCCAGCATGAATAGTGCCCTTGGTGGAGCTTTCTTT. Translated: CASMNSALGGAFF.

The CDR3 DNA reads as TGTGCCAGCAGTTACTCAATCCTGAACTATGGCTACACCTTC. Translation: CASSYSILNYGYTF. The chain is built from TRBV6-5 and TRBJ1-2; D ambiguous. Trimming stripped 0 bases from V and 2 bases from J, with 7 bases between. This CDR3 is built from 14 residues. Germline V gives CDR1 MNHEY, CDR2 SVGAGI.

The genes are TRBV28 and TRBJ1-2, with unresolved D. CDR1 is MDHEN, CDR2 SYDVKM, per germline. The V end was cut by 5 bases, the J end by 0 bases, with 7 bases between. The CDR3 sequence is 13 residues long. In nucleotides, the CDR3 is TGTGCCAGCAGTGTGGGAGCTAACTATGGCTACACCTTC. This encodes CASSVGANYGYTF.

This clone was detected only a few times. This CDR3 is CASSQRDSNTGELFF. The CDR3 DNA is TGTGCCAGCAGCCAGAGGGACAGCAACACCGGGGAGCTGTTTTTT. V and J are TRBV7-8 and TRBJ2-2; 7 bases line up with TRBD1. CDR1 and CDR2 from the germline V gene are SGHVS and FQNEAQ. This CDR3 has 15 amino acids. Trimming removed 5 bases from V and 2 bases from J; junction bases left unmatched: 5.

The J gene is TRBJ2-7, the V gene TRBV30, with TRBD1 as a possible D gene (5 bases). From germline, CDR1 is GTSNPN and CDR2 SVGIG (reference sequence). The V gene lost 2 bases and the J gene lost 7 bases, with 12 bases spanning the gap. The CDR3 loop spans 12 amino acids. In nucleotides, the CDR3 is TGTGCCTGGAGTAGCCAGGGAACGGAGCAGTACTTC. It is translated as CAWSSQGTEQYF. Complete variable domain (other parts from reference TRBV30 and TRBJ2-7): SQTIHQWPATLVQPVGSPLSLECTVEGTSNPNLYWYRQAAGRGLQLLFYSVGIGQISSEVPQNLSASRPQDRQFILSSKKLLLSDSGFYLCAWSSQGTEQYFGPGTRLTVT.

The table lists this clone with a count of one. CDR3 region: CASRGGSGGARAKNIQYF. The CDR3 DNA reads TGCGCCAGCAGAGGAGGTAGCGGGGGGGCCAGAGCCAAAAACATTCAGTACTTC. The chain employs TRBV4-1 and TRBJ2-4; the match to TRBD2 covers 11 bases. The germline V gene has CDR1 MGHRA and CDR2 YSYEKL. CDR3 length: 18 residues. Losses at the gene ends were 6 bases for V and 0 bases for J; bases not matched to a gene: 10.

This sequence joins TRBV27 and TRBJ1-5, with unresolved D. V dropped 3 bases and J dropped 5 bases, with 11 bases sitting between them. The length of the CDR3 is 14 residues. Germline assignment: CDR1 MNHEY and CDR2 SMNVEV (reference sequence). CDR3 DNA: TGTGCCAGCAGTTTTAAACAGTCCCATCAGCCCCAGCATTTT. It translates to CASSFKQSHQPQHF.

This chain joins TRBV2 and TRBJ2-5; a weak D match, TRBD2 (6 bases). Germline V lookup: CDR1 SNHLY, CDR2 FYNNEI. Trimming took 6 bases from V and 1 from J, leaving 15 bases between them. The CDR3 spans 15 residues. The CDR3 region is CASRPGGPLQETQYF. CDR3 nucleotides: TGTGCCAGCAGACCCGGGGGACCACTCCAAGAGACCCAGTACTTC.

The rearrangement joins TRBV28 to TRBJ2-7; D possibly corresponds to TRBD1 (6 bases). Trimming took off 4 bases at V and 4 bases at J, with 17 bases between the two ends. This CDR3 has 15 residues. CDR1 is MDHEN and CDR2 is SYDVKM in the germline V gene. Written as DNA, the CDR3 is TGTGCCAGCAGTTCCGGACAGACAACGCGTTACGAGCAGTACTTC. This gives the protein CASSSGQTTRYEQYF.

The chain recombines TRBV18 with TRBJ1-6, with 8 bases that match TRBD1. Germline assignment: CDR1 KGHSH and CDR2 LQKENI. This CDR3 is 14 amino acids long. With 5 bases clipped from V and 11 bases from J, the junction kept 8 bases outside the gene matches. The CDR3 nucleotides are TGTGCCAGCTCAGCCCAGGGACAGGAAACACCCCTCCACTTT. Translation gives CASSAQGQETPLHF.

This chain joins TRBV29-1 and TRBJ1-2; TRBD1 might be the D (6 bases). The CDR3 spans 14 residues. Germline CDR1 SQVTM, CDR2 ANQGSEA. The V end lost 4 bases, the J end lost 2 bases, and 14 bases lay between the germline ends. DNA for the CDR3: TGCAGCGTTGCGCAGGGGAATCTGAACTATGGCTACACCTTC. It yields the protein CSVAQGNLNYGYTF.